The clone carrying this TCR beta chain was detected a few times. The data belong to a study of blood T cells in healthy people across ages. Trimming cost V 8 bases and J 0 bases, with 17 bases left between them. Germline V lookup: CDR1 GTSNPN, CDR2 SVGIG (reference sequence). The CDR3 loop spans 15 amino acids. It was with a sample-barcoded 5' primer and a J-beta primer mix that a second PCR of roughly 7 to 12 cycles was run. At least 3 million CDR3-containing paired-end reads were obtained per sample. TCRdb reprocessed the 5' RACE reads with MiXCR, giving one entry per CDR3 protein. The top ten hold about 2.9% of the sample, which has about 780,000 distinct CDR3 sequences, 20% to 30% seen once. These data also formed part of another study, on T cells of mothers and their children.

The chain combines TRBV30 with TRBJ1-3; D is perhaps TRBD1 (5 bases). Sequencing used blood. The clonotype originates from a boy younger than 18 in good health. The CDR3 spells CAHFDRTVSGNTIYF. In DNA, the CDR3 is TGTGCCCATTTCGACAGAACCGTCTCTGGAAACACCATATATTTT.